The 28 T cell receptor beta chains in this list originate from one sample, sequenced in a study of shared clonotypes between healthy human individuals. The protocol was immunoSEQ multiplex PCR, while the TCRdb copy is restricted to in-frame clones and leaves out a portion. Seen here are millions of clones, around 90% observed once, and the top ten hold roughly 0.14%. Specimen: naive CD4+ T cells sorted from blood. Documented subset: CD45RA+ positively selected. All receptors derive from a man younger than 35 in good health.

J is TRBJ1-6 and V is TRBV5-6; D not resolved. Germline V lookup: CDR1 SGHDT, CDR2 YYEEEE. This CDR3 comprises 16 residues. Trimming shortened V by 0 bases and J by 3 bases, and 10 bases separated the two germline ends. CDR3 protein: CASSLARSVYNSPLHF. The DNA for the CDR3 is TGTGCCAGCAGCTTGGCCCGGTCGGTCTATAATTCACCCCTCCACTTT.

The chain couples TRBV19 to TRBJ2-7; D not resolved. V lost 2 bases, J lost 4 bases, and 9 bases lay in between. CDR3 length: 13 residues. Germline CDR1 reads LNHDA; CDR2 reads SQIVND (reference sequence). CDR3 amino acids: CASSISPLYEQYF. The CDR3 coding sequence is TGTGCCAGTAGTATAAGTCCCCTATACGAGCAGTACTTC.

The V call is TRBV6-1, the J call TRBJ1-1, with TRBD1 as a possible D gene (5 bases). The CDR3 has 13 residues. V was cut by 6 bases and J by 4 bases, with 12 bases left in between. Germline V gene lookup returns CDR1 MNHNS and CDR2 SASEGT. CDR3 bases: TGTGCCAGCAGAATGGGACTTCTCACTGAAGCTTTCTTT. This translates into CASRMGLLTEAFF.

This chain links TRBV7-2 with TRBJ1-1, with a weak D call TRBD1 (5 bases). CDR1 SGHTA and CDR2 FQGNSA come from the germline V gene. The CDR3 runs to 14 residues. Trimming shortened V by 5 bases and J by 1 base, and 11 bases separated the two germline ends. The CDR3 reads CASSPSGANTEAFF. The CDR3 nucleotides read TGTGCCAGCAGCCCCTCCGGGGCGAACACTGAAGCTTTCTTT.

The CDR3 loop is CASSIFDGETQYF. CDR3 in DNA: TGTGCCAGTAGTATATTTGACGGGGAGACCCAGTACTTC. The rearrangement links TRBV19 to TRBJ2-5; no clear D gene. Germline loops: CDR1 LNHDA, CDR2 SQIVND (reference sequence). Trimming removed 2 bases from V and 5 bases from J, with 9 bases in between. The CDR3 length is 13 residues.

This chain links TRBV19 with TRBJ2-1; D possibly corresponds to TRBD1 (5 bases). CDR1 is LNHDA, CDR2 SQIVND, per germline (reference sequence). The CDR3 is 14 amino acids. Trimming took 5 bases from V and 5 from J, leaving 13 bases between them. The CDR3 region is CASSGAITNNEQFF. CDR3 nucleotides: TGTGCCAGTAGTGGGGCCATTACCAACAATGAGCAGTTCTTC.

This clone was observed a single time. The chain links TRBV2 to TRBJ1-1; D unresolved. Germline assignment: CDR1 SNHLY and CDR2 FYNNEI. The length of the CDR3 is 14 residues. V dropped 7 bases and J dropped 3 bases, with 15 bases sitting between them. CDR3 region: CASTSGRGYTEAFF. The CDR3 DNA sequence: TGTGCCAGCACTTCGGGCCGCGGATACACTGAAGCTTTCTTT.

Details on this clone: This sample also contains other DNA sequences that code for the same CDR3. The V and J genes are TRBV27 and TRBJ2-7; 11 positions agree with TRBD2. The V gene end was trimmed by 5 bases and the J gene end by 3 bases; junction bases not matched to a gene: 6. CDR1 MNHEY and CDR2 SMNVEV come from the germline V gene (reference sequence). CDR3 length equals 15 residues. CDR3 sequence: CASSLTGTSGYEQYF. DNA for the CDR3: TGTGCCAGCAGTCTTACCGGGACTAGCGGCTACGAGCAGTACTTC.

Regarding this clone: The same CDR3 is also encoded by other DNA sequences in this sample. The chain's CDR3 is CASSQDRGSNQPQHF. The CDR3 coding sequence is TGCGCCAGCAGCCAAGATAGGGGTAGCAATCAGCCCCAGCATTTT. J is TRBJ1-5 and V is TRBV4-3; TRBD1 might be the D (5 bases). The CDR3 totals 15 residues. Trimming removed 0 bases from V and 0 bases from J, with 6 bases in between. Germline assignment: CDR1 LGHNA and CDR2 YSLEER.

This chain joins TRBV28 and TRBJ2-7; TRBD2 is a possible D gene (5 bases). The V end was cut by 2 bases, the J end by 4 bases, with 15 bases between. The CDR3 is 15 residues long. The germline V gene encodes CDR1 MDHEN and CDR2 SYDVKM. CDR3 in amino acids: CASSLGGLELYEQYF. The CDR3 region has the DNA TGTGCCAGCAGTTTAGGCGGGCTAGAGTTGTACGAGCAGTACTTC.

In this sample, this clone turned up once. This chain joins TRBV7-9 and TRBJ2-7, with D tentatively TRBD1 (6 bases). Trimming left V 4 bases short and J 3 bases short, with 13 bases between. The CDR3 runs 14 residues. The germline V gene has CDR1 SEHNR and CDR2 FQNEAQ (reference sequence). The CDR3 protein is CASSSQGSSYEQYF. In DNA form, the CDR3 reads TGTGCCAGCAGCTCCCAGGGGAGTAGCTACGAGCAGTACTTC.

Concerning this clone itself: In the same sample, other DNA sequences code for this CDR3. The rearrangement uses TRBV7-9 and TRBJ1-5; D perhaps matches TRBD1 (5 bases). The V gene lost 3 bases and the J gene lost 7 bases, with 13 bases spanning the gap. Germline V lookup: CDR1 SEHNR, CDR2 FQNEAQ (reference sequence). This CDR3 comprises 14 residues. The CDR3 nucleotides are TGTGCCAGCAGCTTGGGAGGGGTCGGACAGCCCCAGCATTTT. Amino acids: CASSLGGVGQPQHF. The full variable domain, with the rest looked up from reference TRBV7-9 and TRBJ1-5, is DTGVSQNPRHKITKRGQNVTFRCDPISEHNRLYWYRQTLGQGPEFLTYFQNEAQLEKSRLLSDRFSAERPKGSFSTLEIQRTEQGDSAMYLCASSLGGVGQPQHFGDGTRLSIL.

This sequence joins TRBV2 and TRBJ1-1; 7 bases map to TRBD1. V lost 7 bases and J lost 0; bases outside the gene matches: 5. This CDR3 has 14 amino acids. From germline, CDR1 is SNHLY and CDR2 FYNNEI. The CDR3 is CASTLTGMNTEAFF. CDR3 sequence (DNA): TGTGCCAGCACCCTGACAGGGATGAACACTGAAGCTTTCTTT.

The chain joins TRBV5-1 to TRBJ2-3, with 10 bases matching TRBD2. CDR3 length: 16 amino acids. Germline V gene lookup returns CDR1 SGHRS and CDR2 YFSETQ. With 4 bases clipped from V and 4 bases from J, the junction kept 9 bases outside the gene matches. As DNA, the CDR3 is TGCGCCAGCAGCCCTCCTAGCGGGAGCAGGTCAGATACGCAGTATTTT. The encoded protein is CASSPPSGSRSDTQYF.

Concerning this clone: Other DNA sequences in this sample translate to the same CDR3. V usage is TRBV6-1 and J usage is TRBJ1-4, with D perhaps TRBD1 (5 bases). Germline lookup yields CDR1 MNHNS and CDR2 SASEGT. This CDR3 has 14 residues. The V and J ends lost 6 bases and 0 bases respectively, with 8 bases between them. CDR3: CASRRGATNEKLFF. CDR3 coding DNA: TGTGCCAGCAGACGAGGGGCAACTAATGAAAAACTGTTTTTT.

The chain links TRBV6-6 to TRBJ2-7, with 7 nucleotides matching TRBD1. The germline CDR1 and CDR2 sequences are MNHNY and SVGAGI (reference sequence). The CDR3 covers 15 residues. With V trimmed by 6 bases and J by 2 bases, 10 bases remained unmatched. For the CDR3, the DNA is TGTGCCAGCAGGCGATTTACAGGGGACGCCTACGAGCAGTACTTC. Translation: CASRRFTGDAYEQYF.

This chain links TRBV5-6 with TRBJ2-5; D gene ambiguous. V was clipped by 0 bases and J by 5 bases, with 14 bases between them. From germline, CDR1 is SGHDT and CDR2 YYEEEE. This CDR3 region has 15 residues. CDR3 sequence reads: CASSLARLLGETQYF. The CDR3 DNA reads as TGTGCCAGCAGCTTGGCAAGGCTTCTAGGGGAGACCCAGTACTTC.

The chain recombines TRBV6-1 with TRBJ1-5, with no clear D. Trimming stripped 3 bases from V and 7 bases from J, with 10 bases between. CDR1 and CDR2 (germline): MNHNS, SASEGT. The CDR3 consists of 13 residues. The CDR3 loop reads CASSDLGLQPQHF. In nucleotides, the CDR3 is TGTGCCAGCAGTGATTTAGGGCTGCAGCCCCAGCATTTT.

This rearrangement joins TRBV27 to TRBJ2-1; D not resolved. Germline CDR1 and CDR2: MNHEY and SMNVEV (reference sequence). V was clipped by 5 bases and J by 12 bases, with 20 bases between them. CDR3 length equals 14 residues. CDR3 DNA: TGTGCCAGCAGTCCAGGACGGAGTAGAGATGCGCAGTTCTTC. This sequence encodes CASSPGRSRDAQFF.

This sequence joins TRBV28 and TRBJ2-2, with TRBD1 as a possible D gene (6 bases). Trimming took off 8 bases at V and 6 bases at J, with 10 bases between the two ends. CDR3 size: 12 residues. CDR1 and CDR2 from the germline V gene are MDHEN and SYDVKM. CDR3 residues: CASGRQAGELFF. CDR3 nucleotides: TGTGCCAGCGGCCGACAGGCCGGGGAGCTGTTTTTT.

The table lists this clone with a count of one. This chain joins TRBV7-2 and TRBJ1-2, with 10 bases that match TRBD1. In germline, CDR1 is SGHTA, CDR2 FQGNSA. Trimming at V came to 4 bases and at J to 7 bases, leaving 6 bases not matched to a gene. CDR3 length: 14 amino acids. In DNA form, the CDR3 reads TGTGCCAGCAGCTCAGACAGGGGGCTCGTTGGCTACACCTTC. Protein product: CASSSDRGLVGYTF. Supplemented by reference TRBV7-2 and TRBJ1-2, the full variable domain reads GAGVSQSPSNKVTEKGKDVELRCDPISGHTALYWYRQSLGQGLEFLIYFQGNSAPDKSGLPSDRFSAERTGGSVSTLTIQRTQQEDSAVYLCASSSDRGLVGYTFGSGTRLTVV.

The table lists this clone with a few counts. A junction boundary mismatches the germline segment, possibly from a read error. The chain uses TRBV7-7 and TRBJ2-3; 7 bases match TRBD2. Germline CDR1 SSHAT, CDR2 FNYEAQ (reference sequence). The CDR3 length is 14 residues. The CDR3 nucleotides are TGTGCTAGCAGCGCCGGACTAGTTACAGATACGCAGTATTTT. It yields the protein CASSAGLVTDTQYF.

The CDR3 DNA sequence: TGTGCCAGTAGTATGGTAGGCGAGACCCAGTACTTC. It yields the protein CASSMVGETQYF. The gene calls are TRBV19 and TRBJ2-5; D unresolved. Trimming shortened V by 3 bases and J by 5 bases, and 7 bases separated the two germline ends. The length of the CDR3 is 12 residues. The V gene's germline CDR1 is LNHDA and CDR2 SQIVND (reference sequence). Full variable domain (rest looked up from reference TRBV19 and TRBJ2-5): DGGITQSPKYLFRKEGQNVTLSCEQNLNHDAMYWYRQDPGQGLRLIYYSQIVNDFQKGDIAEGYSVSREKKESFPLTVTSAQKNPTAFYLCASSMVGETQYFGPGTRLLVL.

This clone has a single count. The gene calls are TRBV4-3 and TRBJ2-3, with 10 nucleotides matching TRBD1. Losses at the gene ends were 8 bases for V and 3 bases for J; bases not matched to a gene: 5. The CDR3 is 14 amino acids. The germline CDR1 and CDR2 sequences are LGHNA and YSLEER. The CDR3 DNA is TGCGCCAGCCGAGGGACAGGGGAAACAGATACGCAGTATTTT. It is translated as CASRGTGETDTQYF.

A single count supports this clone. The V and J genes are TRBV18 and TRBJ2-7, with D perhaps TRBD2 (5 bases). V was clipped by 6 bases and J by 4 bases, with 19 bases between them. CDR3 length equals 15 residues. The germline V gene has CDR1 KGHSH and CDR2 LQKENI. The CDR3 protein is CASSQVYGNGYEQYF. The CDR3 nucleotides read TGTGCCAGCTCCCAGGTTTACGGGAACGGGTACGAGCAGTACTTC. The full variable domain, rest sourced from reference TRBV18 and TRBJ2-7, is NAGVMQNPRHLVRRRGQEARLRCSPMKGHSHVYWYRQLPEEGLKFMVYLQKENIIDESGMPKERFSAEFPKEGPSILRIQQVVRGDSAAYFCASSQVYGNGYEQYFGPGTRLTVT.

CDR3 region: CASSLLGGELFF. The CDR3, as DNA: TGTGCCAGCAGCCTATTGGGCGGGGAGCTGTTTTTT. The rearrangement joins TRBV5-4 to TRBJ2-2; D remains ambiguous. CDR3 length: 12 residues. The germline CDR1 and CDR2 sequences are SGHNT and YYREEE (reference sequence). V lost 4 bases, J lost 7 bases, and 8 bases lay in between.

The V gene is TRBV7-8, the J gene TRBJ1-2, with 10 bases identical to TRBD1. V was pared by 6 bases and J by 6 bases, with 10 bases of the junction left unmatched. The germline V gene encodes CDR1 SGHVS and CDR2 FQNEAQ. This CDR3 has 15 amino acids. The CDR3, as DNA: TGTGCCAGCAGTTTACCCACGACAGGGGGCAATGGCTACACCTTC. It translates to CASSLPTTGGNGYTF.

Written as DNA, the CDR3 is TGTGCCTGGAGGGACTTAGGACTAGCGGGGTCCTACGAGCAGTACTTC. Translated: CAWRDLGLAGSYEQYF. The V and J genes are TRBV30 and TRBJ2-7; 12 bases fit TRBD2. The CDR3 spans 16 residues. Germline V lookup: CDR1 GTSNPN, CDR2 SVGIG (reference sequence). V was pared by 3 bases and J by 1 base, with 7 bases of the junction left unmatched.